One sample yielded the 30 T cell receptor beta chains listed below, sequenced in a study of cytomegalovirus exposure and HLA in healthy donors. Primers: 60 Vbeta forward and 13 Jbeta reverse. The data were produced by immunoSEQ multiplex PCR, yet TCRdb's version contains in-frame clones alone and is incomplete. Of 150,000 to 200,000 clones listed, 68% are singletons. Sequencing input: PBMCs. The source of these receptors is a woman in her thirties or forties in good health and CMV-seropositive.

V and J are TRBV4-3 and TRBJ2-7; TRBD2 might be the D (6 bases). The V and J ends lost 0 bases and 6 bases respectively, with 12 bases between them. CDR1 and CDR2 (germline): LGHNA, YSLEER. CDR3 length: 14 residues. CDR3 sequence (DNA): TGCGCCAGCAGCCAAGAGGAGGGAGCCGCCGAGCAGTACTTC. Translation: CASSQEEGAAEQYF.

This clone was recorded once. The DNA for the CDR3 is TGCGCCAGCACTAGCGGGAACACCGGGGAGCTGTTTTTT. This encodes CASTSGNTGELFF. V gene TRBV4-1 combines with J gene TRBJ2-2, with 7 bases matching TRBD2. This CDR3 spans 13 amino acids. After removal of 7 bases from V and 1 base from J, the junction contained 0 bases not matched to a gene. Germline assignment: CDR1 MGHRA and CDR2 YSYEKL.

This chain connects TRBV6-5 to TRBJ2-1; TRBD1 matches 10 bases. The CDR3 runs 14 residues. Germline-derived CDR1 and CDR2 are MNHEY and SVGAGI. The junction had 3 bases not matched to a gene; V was cut back by 2 bases and J by 8 bases. In nucleotides, the CDR3 is TGTGCCAGCAGTTACCGGACAGGGGGGGATGAGCAGTTCTTC. Its protein is CASSYRTGGDEQFF.

The chain has TRBV7-2 and TRBJ2-5; the D is unclear. This CDR3 contains 13 residues. Trimming left V 5 bases short and J 4 bases short, with 11 bases between. The germline V gene encodes CDR1 SGHTA and CDR2 FQGNSA. The CDR3 sequence is CASSEIRGETQYF. Written as DNA, the CDR3 is TGTGCCAGCAGCGAGATCCGTGGAGAGACCCAGTACTTC.

CDR3 sequence reads: CASSLALAGNTETQYF. The CDR3 nucleotides are TGTGCCAGCAGCTTGGCTCTAGCGGGAAACACGGAGACCCAGTACTTC. The chain employs TRBV5-4 and TRBJ2-5; 9 positions agree with TRBD2. J lost 5 bases, V lost 0 bases, and 8 bases had no gene match. The germline CDR1 and CDR2 sequences are SGHNT and YYREEE (reference sequence). The CDR3 consists of 16 residues.

This clone occurred once. V and J are TRBV19 and TRBJ1-1; 9 positions agree with TRBD1. The CDR3 contains 15 residues. V dropped 6 bases and J dropped 2; count of bases not matched to a gene: 7. Germline-derived CDR1 and CDR2 are LNHDA and SQIVND (reference sequence). The chain's CDR3 is CASRLQGAENTEAFF. The DNA of the CDR3 is TGTGCCAGTAGACTACAGGGGGCGGAAAACACTGAAGCTTTCTTT.

This sequence joins TRBV6-5 and TRBJ1-1; no clear D. Per the germline V gene, CDR1 is MNHEY and CDR2 is SVGAGI. There are 15 residues in the CDR3. The V and J ends lost 3 bases and 0 bases respectively, with 11 bases between them. The CDR3, as DNA: TGTGCCAGCAGTTATCTTTCCGGGTTGAACACTGAAGCTTTCTTT. As protein: CASSYLSGLNTEAFF.

This clone was recorded a few times. The chain employs TRBV4-3 and TRBJ1-2, with D tentatively TRBD1 (6 bases). V lost 5 bases and J 4 bases, leaving 17 bases between the germline ends. There are 15 residues in the CDR3. Germline lookup yields CDR1 LGHNA and CDR2 YSLEER. CDR3 sequence (DNA): TGCGCCAGCAGCGTTCAAGTGGGAGGGGGCTATGGCTACACCTTC. It codes for CASSVQVGGGYGYTF.

CDR3 in amino acids: CASSTPGQGFYEQYF. CDR3 sequence (DNA): TGTGCCAGCAGCACACCGGGACAGGGGTTCTACGAGCAGTACTTC. This chain uses TRBV5-8 with TRBJ2-7; 10 nucleotides agree with TRBD1. The CDR3 covers 15 residues. Germline values: CDR1 SGHTS, CDR2 YDEGEE. Losses at the gene ends were 4 bases for V and 3 bases for J; bases not matched to a gene: 7.

The rearrangement links TRBV7-9 to TRBJ2-5, with 11 bases lining up with TRBD2. Germline loops: CDR1 SEHNR, CDR2 FQNEAQ (reference sequence). J was trimmed by 4 bases and V by 6 bases; bases with no gene match: 7. This CDR3 contains 15 residues. The CDR3 sequence: CASRSLAGGLETQYF. The CDR3 DNA follows: TGTGCCAGCAGGTCCCTAGCGGGGGGTCTAGAGACCCAGTACTTC.

This clone was recorded a few times. The chain is built from TRBV28 and TRBJ1-5, with 8 bases aligning to TRBD1. In germline, CDR1 is MDHEN, CDR2 SYDVKM. V shed 4 bases and J 0 bases; nucleotides not matched to a gene: 11. CDR3 length equals 18 residues. The CDR3 DNA follows: TGTGCCAGCAGTTCGCCGGGACAGGAATTTTATAGCAATCAGCCCCAGCATTTT. Translated: CASSSPGQEFYSNQPQHF.

To note about this clone: At one end, the junction sequence differs from germline, possibly due to a read error. This rearrangement joins TRBV19 to TRBJ1-5; D is possibly TRBD1 (6 bases). CDR1 is LNHDA and CDR2 is SQIVND in the germline V gene (reference sequence). This CDR3 comprises 15 residues. The CDR3 nucleotides are TGTGCCAGTACCCTAGGCCGGGGGGGCGGTCAGCCCCAGAATTTT. Its translation: CASTLGRGGGQPQNF.

The rearrangement joins TRBV9 to TRBJ2-3; 8 nucleotides line up with TRBD2. After removal of 0 bases from V and 1 base from J, the junction contained 10 bases not matched to a gene. The CDR3 totals 18 residues. Germline-derived CDR1 and CDR2 are SGDLS and YYNGEE. The CDR3 here is CASSVGSGALLGTDTQYF. As DNA, the CDR3 is TGTGCCAGCAGCGTAGGTAGCGGGGCACTCTTGGGCACAGATACGCAGTATTTT.

The rearrangement links TRBV23-1 to TRBJ1-1; D unclear. TRBV23-1 is flagged as an ORF with uncertain function. V was pared by 5 bases and J by 6 bases, with 13 bases between. The CDR3 spans 13 residues. The CDR3 here is CASSSRLVSEAFF. CDR3 nucleotides: TGCGCCAGCAGTTCGCGGCTTGTCTCTGAAGCTTTCTTT.

This chain joins TRBV29-1 and TRBJ2-1; TRBD2 aligns across 8 bases. The germline V gene has CDR1 SQVTM and CDR2 ANQGSEA. The CDR3 is 12 amino acids. The J segment lost 8 bases and the V segment lost 3 bases, leaving 3 bases of the junction unmatched. The CDR3 DNA is TGCAGCGTTGATCGGGGGGGCGATGAGCAGTTCTTC. Protein: CSVDRGGDEQFF.

V usage is TRBV4-1 and J usage is TRBJ1-3; D is ambiguous. Germline V lookup: CDR1 MGHRA, CDR2 YSYEKL. The CDR3 consists of 18 residues. Trimming shortened V by 4 bases and J by 0 bases, and 19 bases separated the two germline ends. CDR3 protein: CASSRFEAGPVSGNTIYF. The CDR3 DNA reads as TGCGCCAGCAGCCGCTTTGAGGCGGGCCCCGTCTCTGGAAACACCATATATTTT.

This chain joins TRBV7-2 and TRBJ2-7; D is possibly TRBD1 (6 bases). Germline V gene sequence: CDR1 SGHTA, CDR2 FQGNSA. The ends were cut back, 1 base at V and 2 bases at J, with 15 bases in the middle. The CDR3 runs to 16 residues. The CDR3 protein is CASSLGGGGSTYEQYF. The CDR3 bases are TGTGCCAGCAGCTTAGGGGGTGGGGGCTCAACCTACGAGCAGTACTTC.

The rearrangement links TRBV18 to TRBJ2-5; 13 bases match TRBD2. This CDR3 has 16 residues. V dropped 1 base and J dropped 5; count of bases not matched to a gene: 4. Germline V gene lookup returns CDR1 KGHSH and CDR2 LQKENI. DNA for the CDR3: TGTGCCAGCTCACCACGGACTAGCGGGGGCGGGGAGACCCAGTACTTC. Its protein product is CASSPRTSGGGETQYF.

The J gene is TRBJ1-1, the V gene TRBV7-9; TRBD1 might be the D (5 bases). Between the trimmed V and J ends, which lost 2 bases and 5 bases, there was a span of 12 bases. Looked up from germline, CDR1 is SEHNR and CDR2 is FQNEAQ (reference sequence). The CDR3 covers 14 residues. The CDR3 loop is CASSLPVGGTEAFF. The CDR3 bases are TGTGCCAGCAGCTTACCAGTCGGGGGAACTGAAGCTTTCTTT.

This sequence joins TRBV5-1 and TRBJ2-3, with 10 positions matching TRBD2. The CDR3 is 15 residues long. V trimming: 5 bases; J trimming: 4 bases; junction bases outside the gene matches: 7. From germline, CDR1 is SGHRS and CDR2 YFSETQ. CDR3 protein: CASRVAGGGADTQYF. The CDR3 region has the DNA TGCGCCAGCAGAGTAGCGGGGGGAGGGGCAGATACGCAGTATTTT.

The chain uses TRBV5-1 and TRBJ2-1; tentatively, D is TRBD1 (6 bases). The ends were cut back, 5 bases at V and 6 bases at J, with 15 bases in the middle. CDR1 SGHRS and CDR2 YFSETQ come from the germline V gene. CDR3 length: 14 amino acids. The DNA for the CDR3 is TGCGCCAGCAGAAGTGTGGGGGCTGGCAATGAGCAGTTCTTC. Residues: CASRSVGAGNEQFF.

J is TRBJ2-5 and V is TRBV1; the D segment call TRBD2 is taken from the table without a DNA check. TRBV1 is noted as a pseudogene. The CDR3 contains 17 residues. The CDR3 protein is CTSSQDVGRGGQETQYF. The DNA for the CDR3 is TGCACCAGCAGCCAAGATGTGGGCCGCGGGGGCCAAGAGACCCAGTACTTC.

The chain recombines TRBV28 with TRBJ1-1; the D gene is possibly TRBD1 (5 bases). Trimming pared 4 bases from V and 3 bases from J, leaving 18 bases between. The CDR3 consists of 16 residues. Germline V gene lookup returns CDR1 MDHEN and CDR2 SYDVKM. The CDR3 is CASSSSRDSEDTEAFF. The CDR3 nucleotides read TGTGCCAGCAGTTCATCTCGCGACAGTGAAGACACTGAAGCTTTCTTT. Complete variable domain (other parts from reference TRBV28 and TRBJ1-1): DVKVTQSSRYLVKRTGEKVFLECVQDMDHENMFWYRQDPGLGLRLIYFSYDVKMKEKGDIPEGYSVSREKKERFSLILESASTNQTSMYLCASSSSRDSEDTEAFFGQGTRLTVV.

This clone was seen a handful of times. V gene TRBV10-3 combines with J gene TRBJ2-1; no clear D gene. The CDR3 is 14 residues long. Germline CDR1 reads ENHRY; CDR2 reads SYGVKD. The V and J ends lost 4 bases and 0 bases respectively, with 7 bases between them. The CDR3 bases are TGTGCCATCAGTGCGGCTAGCTCCTACAATGAGCAGTTCTTC. Its translation is CAISAASSYNEQFF.

This chain uses TRBV2 with TRBJ2-2, with D possibly being TRBD1 (6 bases). Germline CDR1 is SNHLY and CDR2 is FYNNEI. The V and J ends lost 7 bases and 0 bases respectively, with 12 bases between them. The CDR3 is made up of 15 amino acids. CDR3 in DNA: TGTGCCAGCATACCAGGACAGACGAACACCGGGGAGCTGTTTTTT. It yields the protein CASIPGQTNTGELFF.

The chain links TRBV19 to TRBJ1-5, with a possible D match to TRBD1 (5 bases). Trimming shortened V by 2 bases and J by 5 bases, and 13 bases separated the two germline ends. There are 15 residues in the CDR3. Per the germline V gene, CDR1 is LNHDA and CDR2 is SQIVND (reference sequence). DNA for the CDR3: TGTGCCAGTAGTATAACGGGGGTCGACTATCAGCCCCAGCATTTT. Protein: CASSITGVDYQPQHF.

V usage is TRBV7-9 and J usage is TRBJ2-7; the match to TRBD1 covers 9 bases. The junction had 0 bases not matched to a gene; V was cut back by 3 bases and J by 0 bases. The CDR3 sequence is 14 residues long. CDR1 SEHNR and CDR2 FQNEAQ come from the germline V gene (reference sequence). CDR3 sequence reads: CASSLTGGSYEQYF. The CDR3 coding sequence is TGTGCCAGCAGCTTGACAGGGGGCTCCTACGAGCAGTACTTC.

A remark on this clone: The junction differs from germline at one of its ends, possibly a read error. V gene TRBV6-5 combines with J gene TRBJ1-5; D unclear. This CDR3 has 14 residues. Germline lookup yields CDR1 MNHEY and CDR2 SVGAGI. CDR3 nucleotide sequence: TGTGCCAGCAGTCACTCGGGAGTCAATCAGCCCCAGCATTTT. Residues: CASSHSGVNQPQHF.

The chain's CDR3 is CASSPTSGRAHEQFF. The CDR3 region has the DNA TGTGCCAGCAGCCCCACTAGCGGGAGGGCCCATGAGCAGTTCTTC. J is TRBJ2-1 and V is TRBV9, with 13 bases identical to TRBD2. J gave up 8 bases and V 4 bases, and 6 bases lay outside the gene matches. The CDR3 has 15 amino acids. Germline V CDR1 and CDR2: SGDLS, YYNGEE.

The chain couples TRBV2 to TRBJ1-6; a weak D match, TRBD1 (5 bases). Per the germline V gene, CDR1 is SNHLY and CDR2 is FYNNEI. The CDR3 has 16 residues. The germline V and J ends were trimmed by 5 bases and 5 bases, with 16 bases remaining between them. For the CDR3, the DNA is TGTGCCAGCAGTCCGGAGGGAGGGGCCAATAATTCACCCCTCCACTTT. Its protein product is CASSPEGGANNSPLHF. Combining the CDR3 with reference TRBV2 and TRBJ1-6 gives the whole variable domain EPEVTQTPSHQVTQMGQEVILRCVPISNHLYFYWYRQILGQKVEFLVSFYNNEISEKSEIFDDQFSVERPDGSNFTLKIRSTKLEDSAMYFCASSPEGGANNSPLHFGNGTRLTVT.